The TCR beta chain under discussion was sequenced for a study of shared clonotypes between healthy human individuals. It was at deep level that the assay was run. The authors' processing: Filtering of immunoSEQ junctional sequences could not match full-length read filtering. Produced via immunoSEQ multiplex PCR; TCRdb's table is partial and in-frame only. V and J calls and clone size are as listed in that table; D and trimming were resolved from the DNA. The sample has 550,000 to 650,000 clones, about 96% seen once. CD45RO-negative CD8 cells positively selected for CCR7 made up the naive population, which excluded terminally differentiated effector memory CD45RA+ cells. From germline, CDR1 is SQVTM and CDR2 ANQGSEA. This CDR3 contains 12 residues. V dropped 4 bases and J dropped 6 bases, with 12 bases sitting between them. Study results and caveats: Estimated richness values were generally larger in naive subsets than in memory subsets. Donors were few, which limited the genetic and exposure-history diversity represented.

About this clone: Its target is unknown.

The genes are TRBV29-1 and TRBJ1-2, with no clear D. This clonotype was sampled from a woman in her twenties or thirties in good health. The sequenced sample was naive CD8+ T cells sorted from blood. DNA of the CDR3: TGCAGCGTTGCTTGGAGGAGGGATGGCTACACCTTC. It yields the protein CSVAWRRDGYTF.